This entry lists 20 T cell receptor beta chains sequenced from one sample in a study of shared T cell receptors in the human thymus. The repertoire was sequenced with immunoSEQ multiplex PCR; TCRdb's copy has only in-frame clones and lacks some. The sample consists of 540,000 or so clones, around 82% of them appearing once. The data were also submitted as part of a second study, on human thymus T cells.

Sample: thymocytes. These receptors came from a boy in the first two years of life with a congenital heart defect.

This chain uses TRBV5-1 with TRBJ1-2, with 7 bases lining up with TRBD1. J lost 9 bases, V lost 3 bases, and 11 bases had no gene match. The length of the CDR3 is 14 residues. Germline V gene sequence: CDR1 SGHRS, CDR2 YFSETQ. The CDR3 DNA is TGCGCCAGCAGCTCCCCGACAGGGACGGGGAGCTACACCTTC. Its protein product is CASSSPTGTGSYTF.

The J gene is TRBJ2-7, the V gene TRBV27; TRBD2 agrees at 12 bases. Per germline, CDR1 MNHEY and CDR2 SMNVEV (reference sequence). V shed 6 bases, J shed 4 bases, and the junction held 7 bases outside the gene matches. This CDR3 contains 15 residues. DNA for the CDR3: TGTGCCAGCAGAATCGGGACTAGCGGGCCTTACGAGCAGTACTTC. Its protein product is CASRIGTSGPYEQYF.

J is TRBJ2-7 and V is TRBV10-2; D is uncertain. The germline V gene encodes CDR1 WSHSY and CDR2 SAAADI. Trimming removed 2 bases from V and 2 bases from J, with 10 bases in between. The CDR3 is 14 residues long. In DNA form, the CDR3 reads TGCGCCAGCAGTGAGGCTGACTTGGCCTACGAGCAGTACTTC. Amino acids: CASSEADLAYEQYF.

This clone was counted between two and nine times. The sample holds other DNA sequences that translate to the same CDR3. The chain recombines TRBV20-1 with TRBJ1-1; tentatively, D is TRBD1 (6 bases). V lost 6 bases and J 3 bases, leaving 8 bases between the germline ends. Germline V gives CDR1 DFQATT, CDR2 SNEGSKA (reference sequence). There are 11 residues in the CDR3. CDR3 coding DNA: TGCAGTGCCTCAGGGGACACTGAAGCTTTCTTT. Protein product: CSASGDTEAFF.

This clone was picked up a small number of times. The chain couples TRBV9 to TRBJ2-6, with TRBD1 identical over 8 bases. This CDR3 has 14 residues. J was trimmed by 3 bases and V by 8 bases; bases with no gene match: 4. Germline CDR1 reads SGDLS; CDR2 reads YYNGEE. CDR3 loop: CASQGAGGANVLTF. CDR3 DNA sequence: TGTGCCAGTCAGGGGGCAGGTGGGGCCAACGTCCTGACTTTC.

The V gene is TRBV27, the J gene TRBJ1-5; tentatively, D is TRBD1 (5 bases). Germline CDR1 MNHEY, CDR2 SMNVEV (reference sequence). V dropped 7 bases and J dropped 2 bases, with 15 bases sitting between them. The length of the CDR3 is 15 residues. CDR3: CASTKAPRGNQPQHF. CDR3 in DNA: TGTGCCAGCACCAAAGCTCCCAGGGGCAATCAGCCCCAGCATTTT.

This clone has a handful of counts. The chain combines TRBV5-8 with TRBJ2-7, with 9 bases matching TRBD1. Germline lookup yields CDR1 SGHTS and CDR2 YDEGEE. The CDR3 has 15 amino acids. V trimming: 3 bases; J trimming: 6 bases; junction bases outside the gene matches: 10. The CDR3 coding sequence is TGTGCCAGCAGCTCCCGAACAGGGGGCACTACCGAGCAGTACTTC. The encoded protein is CASSSRTGGTTEQYF.

The rearrangement links TRBV19 to TRBJ2-3; possibly TRBD2 for D (6 bases). The CDR3 totals 16 residues. CDR1 and CDR2 from the germline V gene are LNHDA and SQIVND (reference sequence). The germline V and J ends were trimmed by 8 bases and 3 bases, with 21 bases remaining between them. The CDR3 DNA follows: TGTGCCAGTCGTGCGTGGAGGGGAGATCGGACAGATACGCAGTATTTT. Amino acids: CASRAWRGDRTDTQYF.

This clone was observed a few times. The CDR3 DNA sequence: TGTGCCAGCAGCACCAGGACAGGAAGCAACTATGGCTACACCTTC. Translated: CASSTRTGSNYGYTF. The V call is TRBV5-4, the J call TRBJ1-2, with 7 positions matching TRBD1. The germline V gene encodes CDR1 SGHNT and CDR2 YYREEE (reference sequence). The ends lost 4 bases at V and 2 bases at J; junction bases unmatched: 8. There are 15 residues in the CDR3. The full variable domain, rest sourced from reference TRBV5-4 and TRBJ1-2, is ETGVTQSPTHLIKTRGQQVTLRCSSQSGHNTVSWYQQALGQGPQFIFQYYREEENGRGNFPPRFSGLQFPNYSSELNVNALELDDSALYLCASSTRTGSNYGYTFGSGTRLTVV.

About this clone: Relative to the germline gene, one junction end is altered; a read error may explain this. V gene TRBV27 combines with J gene TRBJ2-3; 10 positions agree with TRBD2. The CDR3 has 15 residues. Germline V lookup: CDR1 MNHEY, CDR2 SMNVEV (reference sequence). CDR3 protein: CASTLAGGGTDTQYF. As DNA, the CDR3 is TGTGCCAGCACTTTAGCGGGGGGCGGCACAGATACGCAGTATTTT.

This clone was seen only once. The chain employs TRBV6-6 and TRBJ2-1, with 10 bases fitting TRBD2. CDR3 size: 16 residues. Per the germline V gene, CDR1 is MNHNY and CDR2 is SVGAGI (reference sequence). Trimming took 3 bases from V and 6 from J; bases not matched to a gene: 8. For the CDR3, the DNA is TGTGCCAGCAGTTATGGCCCTAGCGGGAGAATCAATGAGCAGTTCTTC. Translation: CASSYGPSGRINEQFF.

The V call is TRBV14, the J call TRBJ2-7; 7 bases agree with TRBD2. Unmatched junction bases numbered 11, after V lost 0 bases and J lost 6 bases. This CDR3 has 16 amino acids. CDR1 and CDR2 (germline): SGHDN, FVKESK. DNA for the CDR3: TGTGCCAGCAGCCAAGATGAGAGGGAGGGCCAGAGCGAGCAGTACTTC. It is translated as CASSQDEREGQSEQYF. The variable domain in full, with the rest retrieved from reference TRBV14 and TRBJ2-7, is EAGVTQFPSHSVIEKGQTVTLRCDPISGHDNLYWYRRVMGKEIKFLLHFVKESKQDESGMPNNRFLAERTGGTYSTLKVQPAELEDSGVYFCASSQDEREGQSEQYFGPGTRLTVT.

V and J are TRBV11-2 and TRBJ1-3; D remains unclear. The germline gives CDR1 SGHAT, CDR2 FQNNGV. Trimming shortened V by 4 bases and J by 0 bases, and 13 bases separated the two germline ends. CDR3 length: 16 residues. For the CDR3, the DNA is TGTGCCAGCAGCTACTCCGGGTCTTACTCTGGAAACACCATATATTTT. It yields the protein CASSYSGSYSGNTIYF.

The chain carries TRBV7-2 and TRBJ2-3, with D unresolved. From germline, CDR1 is SGHTA and CDR2 FQGNSA. Trimming pared 5 bases from V and 0 bases from J, leaving 18 bases between. The CDR3 length is 17 residues. The CDR3 nucleotides read TGTGCCAGCAGCCCACGCAGATTACCGCCTAGCACAGATACGCAGTATTTT. Protein: CASSPRRLPPSTDTQYF.

This chain links TRBV28 with TRBJ2-7, with 7 bases aligning to TRBD2. V gave up 6 bases and J gave up 6 bases; unmatched junction bases: 5. Germline V gene lookup returns CDR1 MDHEN and CDR2 SYDVKM. This CDR3 has 12 amino acids. The CDR3 DNA reads TGTGCCAGCAGCCCCCCGGGGGGCGAGCAGTACTTC. It codes for CASSPPGGEQYF.

To note about this clone: An end of the junction differs from the germline gene, which may be a read error. The genes are TRBV30 and TRBJ2-2; D perhaps matches TRBD2 (5 bases). The CDR3 consists of 16 residues. The germline V gene encodes CDR1 GTSNPN and CDR2 SVGIG (reference sequence). This CDR3 reads CAWSGDKRMNIGELFF. For the CDR3, the DNA is TGTGCCTGGAGTGGCGACAAGCGGATGAACATCGGGGAGCTGTTTTTT.

The gene calls are TRBV19 and TRBJ2-7; 9 bases are shared with TRBD2. This CDR3 is 14 amino acids long. Germline CDR1 LNHDA, CDR2 SQIVND (reference sequence). The trim removed 6 bases at V and 0 bases at J, leaving 3 bases unmatched. Here the CDR3 reads CASRKREASYEQYF. CDR3 sequence (DNA): TGTGCCAGTAGAAAGCGGGAGGCCTCCTACGAGCAGTACTTC.

The genes are TRBV4-3 and TRBJ2-1; TRBD2 matches at 13 bases. Trimming removed 0 bases from V and 2 bases from J; junction bases left unmatched: 7. The V gene's germline CDR1 is LGHNA and CDR2 YSLEER. There are 19 residues in the CDR3. The CDR3 region is CASSQDGGLAGEPYNEQFF. Here the CDR3 DNA reads TGCGCCAGCAGCCAAGACGGCGGACTAGCGGGAGAGCCCTACAATGAGCAGTTCTTC.

This sequence joins TRBV28 and TRBJ2-1; 11 nucleotides align to TRBD2. CDR3 length equals 17 residues. The J segment lost 5 bases and the V segment lost 6 bases, leaving 12 bases of the junction unmatched. CDR1 is MDHEN and CDR2 is SYDVKM in the germline V gene. CDR3 nucleotide sequence: TGTGCCAGCAGGGGGACTAGCGGCCGACAGGGCGACAATGAGCAGTTCTTC. Translating gives CASRGTSGRQGDNEQFF.

V usage is TRBV4-3 and J usage is TRBJ2-7; 9 nucleotides match TRBD2. Germline V gene lookup returns CDR1 LGHNA and CDR2 YSLEER. The ends lost 0 bases at V and 2 bases at J; junction bases unmatched: 8. CDR3 length equals 17 residues. CDR3 amino acids: CASSQEWEREAAYEQYF. Written as DNA, the CDR3 is TGCGCCAGCAGCCAAGAATGGGAGCGGGAGGCTGCCTACGAGCAGTACTTC.